The 13 T cell receptor beta chains listed next were all sequenced from one sample in a study of blood T cell repertoires in COVID-19. TCRdb keeps only in-frame clones here, not all; method: immunoSEQ multiplex PCR. The repertoire holds a few hundred thousand clones, approximately 89% seen once, with around 13% in the top ten. Sequenced: peripheral blood. Every receptor here comes from a woman aged 55-70 years with acute or convalescent COVID-19.

In this sample, this clone turned up once. The J gene is TRBJ1-2, the V gene TRBV7-3; no reliable D call. Trimming took off 1 base at V and 8 bases at J, with 14 bases between the two ends. CDR3 length: 14 residues. Germline CDR1 reads SGHTA; CDR2 reads FQGTGA. This chain's CDR3 is CASSLNAGTKGYTF. CDR3 nucleotides: TGTGCCAGCAGCTTAAATGCGGGTACGAAGGGCTACACCTTC.

V and J are TRBV19 and TRBJ1-3, with D possibly being TRBD1 (5 bases). The germline CDR1 and CDR2 sequences are LNHDA and SQIVND (reference sequence). CDR3 length equals 15 residues. The V end was cut by 7 bases, the J end by 4 bases, with 17 bases between. Here the CDR3 reads CASTEPRTSGNTIYF. CDR3 bases: TGTGCCAGTACCGAACCGCGGACATCGGGAAACACCATATATTTT.

V gene TRBV7-8 combines with J gene TRBJ1-2; 7 nucleotides align to TRBD1. Trimming took 2 bases from V and 0 from J; bases not matched to a gene: 9. CDR1 and CDR2 from the germline V gene are SGHVS and FQNEAQ. CDR3 size: 17 residues. This chain's CDR3 is CASSLFEGAISNYGYTF. The CDR3 bases are TGTGCCAGCAGCTTATTCGAGGGGGCGATTTCTAACTATGGCTACACCTTC.

The chain links TRBV5-1 to TRBJ2-3, with 8 bases fitting TRBD2. V shed 4 bases and J 2 bases; nucleotides not matched to a gene: 3. CDR3 length: 14 amino acids. Germline lookup yields CDR1 SGHRS and CDR2 YFSETQ. The CDR3 is CASSVLADTDTQYF. In nucleotides, the CDR3 is TGCGCCAGCAGCGTACTAGCGGACACAGATACGCAGTATTTT.

The V gene is TRBV5-1, the J gene TRBJ1-1; 8 positions match TRBD1. V shed 4 bases and J 8 bases; nucleotides not matched to a gene: 7. CDR1 and CDR2 (germline): SGHRS, YFSETQ. The CDR3 loop spans 13 amino acids. Written as DNA, the CDR3 is TGCGCCAGCAGCGATCACAGGGGGACCGAAGCTTTCTTT. As protein: CASSDHRGTEAFF.

The CDR3 nucleotides are TGTGCCAGCGTCCGACTCGAAGCTTTCTTT. Protein product: CASVRLEAFF. The V and J genes are TRBV2 and TRBJ1-1; D is uncertain. The CDR3 has 10 residues. Looked up from germline, CDR1 is SNHLY and CDR2 is FYNNEI. The germline V and J ends were trimmed by 8 bases and 8 bases, with 9 bases remaining between them.

This chain links TRBV15 with TRBJ2-3; no clear D. The V gene's germline CDR1 is LNHNV and CDR2 YYDKDF (reference sequence). CDR3 length: 13 amino acids. The germline V and J ends were trimmed by 1 base and 6 bases, with 8 bases remaining between them. In DNA, the CDR3 is TGTGCCACCAGCAGAGTCTCGGAGGATACGCAGTATTTT. Amino acids: CATSRVSEDTQYF. Drawing the rest from reference TRBV15 and TRBJ2-3, the complete variable domain is DAMVIQNPRYQVTQFGKPVTLSCSQTLNHNVMYWYQQKSSQAPKLLFHYYDKDFNNEADTPDNFQSRRPNTSFCFLDIRSPGLGDTAMYLCATSRVSEDTQYFGPGTRLTVL.

The V call is TRBV5-6, the J call TRBJ1-1; 7 bases match TRBD1. CDR3 length: 15 residues. Germline V lookup: CDR1 SGHDT, CDR2 YYEEEE. The junction had 7 bases not matched to a gene; V was cut back by 4 bases and J by 1 base. In nucleotides, the CDR3 is TGTGCCAGCAGCAGGAGGGGGCGTGGGAACACTGAAGCTTTCTTT. Amino acid sequence: CASSRRGRGNTEAFF.

This chain uses TRBV7-9 with TRBJ2-3; 7 nucleotides line up with TRBD2. This CDR3 contains 17 residues. Trimming at V came to 1 base and at J to 0 bases, leaving 7 bases not matched to a gene. Germline values: CDR1 SEHNR, CDR2 FQNEAQ (reference sequence). The CDR3: CASSLGGGSGSTDTQYF. For the CDR3, the DNA is TGTGCCAGCAGCTTAGGGGGGGGTAGCGGGAGCACAGATACGCAGTATTTT.

This chain links TRBV10-3 with TRBJ2-3, with a possible D match to TRBD1 (6 bases). Trimming stripped 10 bases from V and 2 bases from J, with 16 bases between. Germline V gene sequence: CDR1 ENHRY, CDR2 SYGVKD. This CDR3 has 14 residues. The CDR3 loop is CATRGSIVTDTQYF. Written as DNA, the CDR3 is TGTGCCACTAGGGGGTCTATCGTCACAGATACGCAGTATTTT.

CDR3 nucleotide sequence: TGTGCCACCCCAGCCCGGGATAAATCGATTGGAGTTCGTCAGCCCCAGCATTTT. Translated, it gives CATPARDKSIGVRQPQHF. V usage is TRBV21-1 and J usage is TRBJ1-5. TRBV21-1 is termed a pseudogene. The CDR3 covers 18 residues.

The chain links TRBV19 to TRBJ2-7, with a tentative D call TRBD1 (8 bases). From germline, CDR1 is LNHDA and CDR2 SQIVND (reference sequence). This CDR3 comprises 15 residues. V was trimmed by 5 bases and J by 2 bases, leaving 16 bases between them. CDR3: CASSSPGGQAYEQYF. CDR3 nucleotides: TGTGCCAGTAGTTCACCGGGGGGACAGGCCTACGAGCAGTACTTC.

DNA for the CDR3: TGCGCCAGCAGCCAGACGACAGGGGACTACGAGCAGTACTTC. It encodes CASSQTTGDYEQYF. This chain uses TRBV4-1 with TRBJ2-7, with TRBD1 matching 8 bases. J was trimmed by 3 bases and V by 3 bases; bases with no gene match: 4. The CDR3 covers 14 residues. CDR1 is MGHRA, CDR2 YSYEKL, per germline.